Shown below are 7 T cell receptor beta chains from a single sample sequenced in a study of post-analysis software for immune sequencing data. Overall study findings and caveats: Patients showed TRBV5-6, TRBV5-1 and TRBV20-1 among a few TRBV segments more frequent than in controls.

Their target antigens are unknown. Unique molecular identifiers had been added to the TCR beta cDNA libraries. TCRdb independently ran MiXCR on the PCR reads; one entry per CDR3 protein. The data show a few hundred thousand distinct CDR3 sequences, with roughly a third seen just once and under 5.5% held by the top ten. Sequenced input: blood. These receptors were taken from a girl between 5 and 17 years old with multiple sclerosis.

In the case of this clonotype: This may be a read error: a much more frequent sequence differs by one nucleotide. This chain links TRBV5-1 with TRBJ2-7, with 7 bases identical to TRBD1. This CDR3 comprises 15 residues. The junction had 13 bases not matched to a gene; V was cut back by 3 bases and J by 7 bases. Germline V gene data show CDR1 as SGHRS and CDR2 as YFSETQ. In nucleotides, the CDR3 is TGCGCCAGCAGCTCACGGGACAGTGGCGTTAATGAGCAGTACTTC. Encoded protein: CASSSRDSGVNEQYF.

This chain uses TRBV29-1 with TRBJ2-5, with D possibly matching TRBD2 (6 bases). The CDR3 covers 14 residues. Trimming took 1 base from V and 11 from J, leaving 20 bases between them. Germline-derived CDR1 and CDR2 are SQVTM and ANQGSEA. CDR3 loop: CSVEGGVVGNEQYF. The CDR3 DNA reads TGCAGCGTTGAAGGGGGGGTCGTAGGTAATGAGCAGTACTTC.

V gene TRBV16 combines with J gene TRBJ1-6; D ambiguous. V was trimmed by 0 bases and J by 0 bases, leaving 6 bases between them. The CDR3 is 16 residues long. Germline V gene lookup returns CDR1 KGHSY and CDR2 FQNENV. CDR3 sequence (DNA): TGTGCCAGCAGCCAATCTACGGGCTCCTATAATTCACCCCTCCACTTT. Its translation is CASSQSTGSYNSPLHF.

The V gene is TRBV6-1, the J gene TRBJ2-1, with 9 bases identical to TRBD1. The ends lost 9 bases at V and 13 bases at J; junction bases unmatched: 13. The length of the CDR3 is 13 residues. Looked up from germline, CDR1 is MNHNS and CDR2 is SASEGT. For the CDR3, the DNA is TGTGCCAGTAGGACAGGGGAACCAGAAACCCAGTTCTTC. It yields the protein CASRTGEPETQFF.

CDR3 sequence: CSATGQGAIEQFF. Written as DNA, the CDR3 is TGCAGTGCTACTGGACAGGGCGCTATTGAGCAGTTCTTC. This chain joins TRBV20-1 and TRBJ2-1; TRBD1 matches 8 bases. The CDR3 loop spans 13 amino acids. V trimming: 4 bases; J trimming: 9 bases; junction bases outside the gene matches: 8. In germline, CDR1 is DFQATT, CDR2 SNEGSKA (reference sequence).

This clonotype was observed a handful of times. Given a much more abundant clone one base away, this may be a read error. The chain combines TRBV6-2 or TRBV6-3 with TRBJ2-1; 7 bases match TRBD2. The CDR3 totals 13 residues. V was clipped by 10 bases and J by 7 bases; unmatched bases: 10. Germline values: CDR1 MNHEY, CDR2 SVGEGT. CDR3 nucleotide sequence: TGTGCCACGGGCGGCGGGAGCGGTAATGAGCAGTTCTTC. Translating it yields CATGGGSGNEQFF.

The sample holds many counts of this clonotype. The CDR3 DNA follows: TGTGCCAGCAGCGTAGCGGTACCCGGGACTAGTGATACGCAGTATTTT. Its translation: CASSVAVPGTSDTQYF. V and J are TRBV9 and TRBJ2-3; 8 positions agree with TRBD2. The germline gives CDR1 SGDLS, CDR2 YYNGEE. The CDR3 is 16 amino acids. The V segment lost 0 bases and the J segment 6 bases; nucleotides outside the gene matches: 9. Full variable domain (missing parts from reference TRBV9 and TRBJ2-3): DSGVTQTPKHLITATGQRVTLRCSPRSGDLSVYWYQQSLDQGLQFLIQYYNGEERAKGNILERFSAQQFPDLHSELNLSSLELGDSALYFCASSVAVPGTSDTQYFGPGTRLTVL.